This TCR beta chain was observed in a study of persistence of HIV-infected CD4 T cells. As for this clone: The antigen remains unidentified.

Study results and limitations: TCRbeta richness was lower in CMV- and Gag-responding cells than in anti-CD3/anti-CD28-responding cells.

Nonspecific anti-CD3/anti-CD28 bead stimulation represents the broad CD4+ T cell repertoire. Sorting selected CD4+ T cells upregulating both CD40 ligand and CD69. Anti-CD28/CD49d costimulation, CD40-blocking antibody and enfuvirtide were given to CD8-depleted PBMCs for 18 hours. The immunoSEQ assay was version 4, run in survey mode. TCRdb keeps only in-frame clones here, not all; method: immunoSEQ multiplex PCR. The data contain approximately 45,000 clones, approximately 90% of them singletons. This CDR3 spans 13 amino acids. Trimming stripped 6 bases from V and 7 bases from J, with 13 bases between. The germline CDR1 and CDR2 sequences are MNHEY and SVGAGI.

The chain recombines TRBV6-5 with TRBJ2-1; perhaps TRBD1 as D (6 bases). The specimen was CD4+ T cells sorted from PBMCs after approximately 19-hour stimulation, collected from a patient who received antiretroviral therapy. The origin of this receptor is an adult woman with HIV who was CMV-seropositive. This chain's CDR3 is CASRETGENEQFF. The CDR3, as DNA: TGTGCCAGCAGGGAGACAGGCGAGAATGAGCAGTTCTTC.